The 18 T cell receptor beta chains given below trace back to one sample, sequenced in a study of shared clonotypes between healthy human individuals (dated by TCRdb to 2019 to 2021). The receptor library was made with the immunoSEQ multiplex PCR assay. In its TCRdb copy, this immuneACCESS table keeps in-frame sequences only and misses some clones. Where compared with another copy, unresolved V genes explain less than half of these, and the others have no known cause. For this sample there are roughly 1,500,000 clones; 95% to 99% appear just once. In total, the top ten clones hold approximately 0.44% of the sample. Sequencing was carried out using naive CD4+ T cells sorted from blood. According to the study, the label for this sample's cell subset or site signals: CD45RA+ positively selected. The receptors derive from a man younger than 40 in good health.

V is TRBV19 and J is TRBJ1-2, with 8 nucleotides matching TRBD1. The CDR3 totals 14 residues. V shed 6 bases, J shed 3 bases, and the junction held 6 bases outside the gene matches. Germline V lookup: CDR1 LNHDA, CDR2 SQIVND (reference sequence). CDR3 DNA: TGTGCCAGTAGAGTACAGGGGGGCCACTATGGCTACACCTTC. Translating gives CASRVQGGHYGYTF. Using reference TRBV19 and TRBJ1-2 for the parts outside the CDR3, the full variable domain is DGGITQSPKYLFRKEGQNVTLSCEQNLNHDAMYWYRQDPGQGLRLIYYSQIVNDFQKGDIAEGYSVSREKKESFPLTVTSAQKNPTAFYLCASRVQGGHYGYTFGSGTRLTVV.

The chain combines TRBV7-9 with TRBJ2-7, with D possibly matching TRBD1 (5 bases). From germline, CDR1 is SEHNR and CDR2 FQNEAQ (reference sequence). The CDR3 sequence is 15 residues long. V was shortened by 5 bases and J by 2 bases, with 16 bases between the two germline ends. In nucleotides, the CDR3 is TGTGCCAGCAGCGCTGGGGCTGGGCTCCCCTACGAGCAGTACTTC. The encoded protein is CASSAGAGLPYEQYF. The complete variable domain, with remaining parts taken from reference TRBV7-9 and TRBJ2-7, reads DTGVSQNPRHKITKRGQNVTFRCDPISEHNRLYWYRQTLGQGPEFLTYFQNEAQLEKSRLLSDRFSAERPKGSFSTLEIQRTEQGDSAMYLCASSAGAGLPYEQYFGPGTRLTVT.

The V and J genes are TRBV30 and TRBJ1-2, with D unclear. The CDR3 contains 16 residues. Germline CDR1 reads GTSNPN; CDR2 reads SVGIG (reference sequence). The V end lost 0 bases, the J end lost 7 bases, and 21 bases lay between the germline ends. In DNA form, the CDR3 reads TGTGCCTGGAGTGTCTGGTCCCGAGGATTTGTGGGTGGCTACACCTTC. Protein sequence: CAWSVWSRGFVGGYTF.

The rearrangement uses TRBV7-3 and TRBJ1-1; a possible D gene is TRBD1 (5 bases). Germline assignment: CDR1 SGHTA and CDR2 FQGTGA. Between the trimmed V and J ends, which lost 4 bases and 0 bases, there was a span of 12 bases. The CDR3 is made up of 15 amino acids. The CDR3 DNA follows: TGTGCCAGCAGCTCCTCGGGGACGGTGAACACTGAAGCTTTCTTT. This translates into CASSSSGTVNTEAFF.

This clone was counted a single time. This chain uses TRBV5-1 with TRBJ2-1; no firm D call. V dropped 5 bases and J dropped 0 bases, with 21 bases sitting between them. Germline loops: CDR1 SGHRS, CDR2 YFSETQ. The CDR3 totals 18 residues. CDR3 sequence: CASSYFLARTSSYNEQFF. CDR3 coding DNA: TGCGCCAGCAGTTACTTTCTCGCGCGGACGAGCTCCTACAATGAGCAGTTCTTC.

This clone was observed a single time. The chain couples TRBV29-1 to TRBJ2-1; 12 nucleotides align to TRBD2. Germline V gene data show CDR1 as SQVTM and CDR2 as ANQGSEA. With V trimmed by 7 bases and J by 9 bases, 10 bases remained unmatched. The CDR3 has 14 amino acids. The CDR3 DNA is TGCAGCGGGGGTCCTAGCGGGAGGGCTGCTGAGCAGTTCTTC. The encoded protein is CSGGPSGRAAEQFF.

This clone appeared once. Additional DNA sequences in this sample encode the identical CDR3. The chain links TRBV18 to TRBJ2-1; D possibly uses TRBD1 or TRBD2 (5 bases each). The CDR3 consists of 15 residues. Germline V CDR1 and CDR2: KGHSH, LQKENI. The germline V and J ends were trimmed by 4 bases and 1 base, with 11 bases remaining between them. The CDR3 DNA follows: TGTGCCAGCTCACTAGCGTCAGGGTCCTACAATGAGCAGTTCTTC. Residues: CASSLASGSYNEQFF.

This chain uses TRBV7-2 with TRBJ2-1, with 7 bases lining up with TRBD2. The CDR3 consists of 14 residues. Trimming removed 5 bases from V and 4 bases from J; junction bases left unmatched: 5. Germline values: CDR1 SGHTA, CDR2 FQGNSA. The CDR3 sequence: CASSRSGEYNEQFF. In DNA form, the CDR3 reads TGTGCCAGCAGCCGCAGCGGGGAATACAATGAGCAGTTCTTC.

The chain recombines TRBV18 with TRBJ2-5, with 9 bases that match TRBD1. The J segment lost 5 bases and the V segment lost 3 bases, leaving 7 bases of the junction unmatched. There are 15 residues in the CDR3. The germline CDR1 and CDR2 sequences are KGHSH and LQKENI. CDR3 bases: TGTGCCAGCTCACCTCGGACAGGGGTGCGCGAGACCCAGTACTTC. Its translation: CASSPRTGVRETQYF.

The gene calls are TRBV27 and TRBJ2-5; possible D gene TRBD1, 5 bases. The germline CDR1 and CDR2 sequences are MNHEY and SMNVEV (reference sequence). Between the trimmed V and J ends, which lost 2 bases and 2 bases, there was a span of 9 bases. The CDR3 consists of 14 residues. The CDR3 protein is CASSLLGPQETQYF. DNA of the CDR3: TGTGCCAGCAGTTTACTGGGGCCGCAAGAGACCCAGTACTTC.

The J gene is TRBJ1-5, the V gene TRBV6-1; TRBD1 is a possible D gene (6 bases). Germline-derived CDR1 and CDR2 are MNHNS and SASEGT. The CDR3 contains 15 residues. The V gene lost 3 bases and the J gene lost 2 bases, with 11 bases spanning the gap. In DNA form, the CDR3 reads TGTGCCAGCAGTGACAGGGGTAGGCGCAATCAGCCCCAGCATTTT. Translated: CASSDRGRRNQPQHF.

The chain links TRBV4-1 to TRBJ1-5; D unclear. The germline V and J ends were trimmed by 4 bases and 4 bases, with 11 bases remaining between them. CDR3 length: 14 residues. CDR1 is MGHRA and CDR2 is YSYEKL in the germline V gene. The CDR3 reads CASSPSLINQPQHF. The CDR3 nucleotides are TGCGCCAGCAGCCCCTCCCTGATTAATCAGCCCCAGCATTTT.

The chain carries TRBV7-9 and TRBJ2-5, with TRBD2 matching 10 bases. The CDR3 extends over 14 amino acids. From germline, CDR1 is SEHNR and CDR2 FQNEAQ (reference sequence). V gave up 6 bases and J gave up 5 bases; unmatched junction bases: 6. The CDR3 protein is CASRRLAGHETQYF. DNA of the CDR3: TGTGCCAGCAGACGACTAGCGGGCCATGAGACCCAGTACTTC.

Notes on this clone: A read error may produce the germline difference seen at one junction end. The chain joins TRBV18 to TRBJ2-5; D uncertain. CDR3 length: 15 amino acids. Germline V gene lookup returns CDR1 KGHSH and CDR2 LQKENI. CDR3 region: CASSPLGSTQETQYF. DNA of the CDR3: TGTGCCAGCTCACCACTTGGAAGTACCCAAGAGACTCAGTACTTC.

The chain has TRBV7-3 and TRBJ2-2; 9 nucleotides line up with TRBD2. CDR3 length: 14 amino acids. In germline, CDR1 is SGHTA, CDR2 FQGTGA. V shed 4 bases and J 7 bases; nucleotides not matched to a gene: 4. CDR3 amino acids: CASSSGLASGELFF. The CDR3 region has the DNA TGTGCCAGCAGCTCCGGACTAGCGAGCGGGGAGCTGTTTTTT.

The gene calls are TRBV2 and TRBJ2-5; D unresolved. V lost 8 bases and J lost 6, with 13 bases in between. The CDR3 is 12 amino acids. The germline V gene has CDR1 SNHLY and CDR2 FYNNEI. The CDR3 reads CASRFSPQTQYF. The CDR3 region has the DNA TGTGCCAGCCGGTTCTCTCCGCAGACCCAGTACTTC.

V and J are TRBV5-5 and TRBJ2-5, with 9 bases matching TRBD1. Trimming removed 3 bases from V and 1 base from J; junction bases left unmatched: 1. The germline V gene has CDR1 SGHKS and CDR2 YYEKEE (reference sequence). The CDR3 is made up of 14 amino acids. This CDR3 is CASSWTGVQETQYF. The CDR3 bases are TGTGCCAGCAGCTGGACAGGGGTCCAAGAGACCCAGTACTTC.

The gene calls are TRBV29-1 and TRBJ1-4, with a tentative D call TRBD1 (6 bases). The germline V gene has CDR1 SQVTM and CDR2 ANQGSEA. The CDR3 is 13 residues long. Trimming removed 6 bases at V and 6 bases at J, with 14 bases between. The chain's CDR3 is CSVLTGGDEKLFF. CDR3 nucleotide sequence: TGCAGCGTGCTGACAGGAGGCGATGAAAAACTGTTTTTT.